This T cell receptor beta chain comes out of a study of neoadjuvant anti-PD-1 for oral cavity cancer. On the study more broadly: Around day 43, patients without progression received a fourth nivolumab dose before surgery. Regarding the study as a whole: Non-responders to neoadjuvant nivolumab had significantly more clonal PBMC T cells than responders.

CDR3 length: 17 amino acids. After removal of 1 base from V and 8 bases from J, the junction contained 11 bases not matched to a gene. Germline CDR1 is SGHNT and CDR2 is YENEEA. Most PBMC samples had approximately 440 ng input DNA in six replicates. TCRdb's copy holds only in-frame clones and misses some; the assay was immunoSEQ multiplex PCR. The data show roughly 14,000 clones, 55% to 80% seen once. In regard to this clone: Its matching antigen is unknown.

The chain is built from TRBV11-3 and TRBJ2-1, with 10 bases matching TRBD2. The specimen comprised PBMCs, sampled before nivolumab (anti-PD-1) treatment. The sequence came from a person between 40 and 79 years old with oral cavity squamous cell carcinoma. The CDR3 DNA reads TGTGCCAGCAGCTTAGGCCTAGCGGGGGACCGGGGGGATGAGCAGTTCTTC. Protein product: CASSLGLAGDRGDEQFF.